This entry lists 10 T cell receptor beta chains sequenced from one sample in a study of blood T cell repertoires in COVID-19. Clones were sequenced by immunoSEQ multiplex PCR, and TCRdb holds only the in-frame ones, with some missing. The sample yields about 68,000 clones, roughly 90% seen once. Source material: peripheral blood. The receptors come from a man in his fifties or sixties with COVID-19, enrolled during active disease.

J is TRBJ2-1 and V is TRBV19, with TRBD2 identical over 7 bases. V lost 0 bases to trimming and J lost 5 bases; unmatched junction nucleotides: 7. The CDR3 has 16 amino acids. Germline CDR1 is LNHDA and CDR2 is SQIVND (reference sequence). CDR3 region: CASSIDLAGVHNEQFF. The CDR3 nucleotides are TGTGCCAGTAGTATAGATCTTGCGGGGGTTCACAATGAGCAGTTCTTC.

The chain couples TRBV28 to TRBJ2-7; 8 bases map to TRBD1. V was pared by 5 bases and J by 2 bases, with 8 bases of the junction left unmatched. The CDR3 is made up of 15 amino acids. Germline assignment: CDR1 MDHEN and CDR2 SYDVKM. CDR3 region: CASSHQTGAPYEQYF. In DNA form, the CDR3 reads TGTGCCAGCAGTCACCAGACAGGGGCCCCCTACGAGCAGTACTTC.

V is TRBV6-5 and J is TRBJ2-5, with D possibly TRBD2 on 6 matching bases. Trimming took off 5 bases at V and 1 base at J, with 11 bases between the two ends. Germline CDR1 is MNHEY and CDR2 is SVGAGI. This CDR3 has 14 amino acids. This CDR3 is CASSQVAVQETQYF. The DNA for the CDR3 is TGTGCCAGCAGTCAGGTAGCGGTCCAAGAGACCCAGTACTTC.

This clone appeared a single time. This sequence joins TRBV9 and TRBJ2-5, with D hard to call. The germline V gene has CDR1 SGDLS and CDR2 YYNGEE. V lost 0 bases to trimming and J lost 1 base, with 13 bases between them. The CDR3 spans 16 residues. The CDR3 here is CASSVERRSSQETQYF. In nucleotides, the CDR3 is TGTGCCAGCAGCGTAGAAAGGCGGAGTAGCCAAGAGACCCAGTACTTC.

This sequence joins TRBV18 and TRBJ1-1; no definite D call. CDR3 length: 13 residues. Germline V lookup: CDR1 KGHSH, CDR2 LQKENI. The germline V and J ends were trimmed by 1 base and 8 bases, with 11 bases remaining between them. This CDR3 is CASSPQARSEAFF. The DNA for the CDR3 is TGTGCCAGCTCACCACAGGCCAGGTCAGAAGCTTTCTTT.

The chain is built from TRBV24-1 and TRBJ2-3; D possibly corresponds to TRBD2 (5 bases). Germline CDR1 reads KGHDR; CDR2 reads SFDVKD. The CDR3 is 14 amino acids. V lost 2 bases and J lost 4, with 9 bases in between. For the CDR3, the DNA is TGTGCCACCAGTGATTGGAAGGGAGCAGATACGCAGTATTTT. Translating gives CATSDWKGADTQYF.

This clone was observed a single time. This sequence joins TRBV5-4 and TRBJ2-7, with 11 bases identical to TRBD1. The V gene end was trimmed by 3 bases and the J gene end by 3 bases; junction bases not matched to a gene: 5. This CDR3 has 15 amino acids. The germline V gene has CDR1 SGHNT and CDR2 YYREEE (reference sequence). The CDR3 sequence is CASSSGTGGYYEQYF. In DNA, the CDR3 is TGTGCCAGCAGCTCTGGGACAGGGGGTTACTACGAGCAGTACTTC. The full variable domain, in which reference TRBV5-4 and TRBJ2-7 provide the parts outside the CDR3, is ETGVTQSPTHLIKTRGQQVTLRCSSQSGHNTVSWYQQALGQGPQFIFQYYREEENGRGNFPPRFSGLQFPNYSSELNVNALELDDSALYLCASSSGTGGYYEQYFGPGTRLTVT.

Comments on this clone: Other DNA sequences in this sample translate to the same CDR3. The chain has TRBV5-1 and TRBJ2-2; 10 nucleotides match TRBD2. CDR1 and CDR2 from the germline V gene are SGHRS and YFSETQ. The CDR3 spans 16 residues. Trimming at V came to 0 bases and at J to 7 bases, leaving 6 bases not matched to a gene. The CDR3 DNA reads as TGCGCCAGCAGCTTGGGACTAGCGGGCGGGATCGGGGAGCTGTTTTTT. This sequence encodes CASSLGLAGGIGELFF.

DNA of the CDR3: TGTGCCAGTAGTATAAGCACAGGACAGACCGGGGAGCTGTTTTTT. Protein sequence: CASSISTGQTGELFF. J is TRBJ2-2 and V is TRBV19; TRBD1 might be the D (6 bases). This CDR3 has 15 amino acids. V lost 2 bases and J 5 bases, leaving 12 bases between the germline ends. CDR1 and CDR2 from the germline V gene are LNHDA and SQIVND (reference sequence). The entire variable domain, with the rest obtained from reference TRBV19 and TRBJ2-2, is as follows: DGGITQSPKYLFRKEGQNVTLSCEQNLNHDAMYWYRQDPGQGLRLIYYSQIVNDFQKGDIAEGYSVSREKKESFPLTVTSAQKNPTAFYLCASSISTGQTGELFFGEGSRLTVL.

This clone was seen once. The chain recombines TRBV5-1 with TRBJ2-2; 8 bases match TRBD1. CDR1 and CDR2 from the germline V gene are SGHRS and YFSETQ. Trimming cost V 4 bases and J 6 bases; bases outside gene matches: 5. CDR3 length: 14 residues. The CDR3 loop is CASSLWTGPGELFF. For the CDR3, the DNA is TGCGCCAGCAGCCTATGGACAGGGCCCGGGGAGCTGTTTTTT.